This TCR beta chain was found in a study of shared clonotypes between healthy human individuals. General study results and limits: All-four-donor shared clonotypes had higher generation probabilities than non-shared clonotypes did.

Division of CD4+ cells produced a CD45RA+ naive subset and a CD45RA-negative memory subset. V was cut by 1 base and J by 3 bases, with 18 bases left in between. CDR3 length equals 17 residues. Germline CDR1 MDHEN, CDR2 SYDVKM. A remark on this clone: Its antigen is unidentified.

Profiled with immunoSEQ multiplex PCR; TCRdb holds only in-frame clones, not every one. Of some 2.3 million clones in the sample, 85% to 95% were seen once. Sequencing was carried out using naive CD4+ T cells from PBMCs. As to subset: CD45RA+ positively selected. This TCR derives from a man younger than 35 in good health. Some clones in this sample may be carry-over from other donors' samples. The chain uses TRBV28 and TRBJ1-2; TRBD1 is a possible D gene (6 bases). In DNA form, the CDR3 reads TGTGCCAGCAGTTTATCGGTGGTGCGGGGGGGCTACTATGGCTACACCTTC. Translated: CASSLSVVRGGYYGYTF.